Listed here are 22 T cell receptor beta chains from one sample, sequenced in a study of shared clonotypes between healthy human individuals. Profiled with immunoSEQ multiplex PCR; TCRdb holds only in-frame clones, not every one. The table shows more than 2,000,000 clones, with 85% to 95% occurring only once. The specimen sequenced was naive CD4+ T cells sorted from blood. As for subset: CD45RA+ positively selected. The origin of the receptors is a man aged 18 to 35 in good health.

The chain recombines TRBV19 with TRBJ1-1; possible D gene TRBD1, 6 bases. CDR3 length: 15 amino acids. The germline V gene has CDR1 LNHDA and CDR2 SQIVND (reference sequence). With 7 bases removed from V and 2 bases from J, the gap between germline ends came to 17 bases. The CDR3 region has the DNA TGTGCCAGTACCCTCGGGGCAGGGGTCAACACTGAAGCTTTCTTT. Encoded protein: CASTLGAGVNTEAFF.

Note on this clone: Other DNA sequences in this specimen translate into the identical CDR3. The chain employs TRBV7-9 and TRBJ2-3; the D is unclear. V dropped 3 bases and J dropped 0 bases, with 4 bases sitting between them. This CDR3 comprises 13 residues. Germline V gene sequence: CDR1 SEHNR, CDR2 FQNEAQ (reference sequence). The CDR3 here is CASSFASTDTQYF. Written as DNA, the CDR3 is TGTGCCAGCAGCTTCGCCAGCACAGATACGCAGTATTTT.

The chain couples TRBV11-1 to TRBJ2-5, with D possibly being TRBD1 or TRBD2 (6 bases each). Germline CDR1 SGHAT, CDR2 FQDESV (reference sequence). This CDR3 is 15 amino acids long. V lost 5 bases and J 5 bases, leaving 18 bases between the germline ends. The CDR3 region is CASSPKSRGPETQYF. The DNA for the CDR3 is TGTGCCAGCAGCCCCAAGAGCCGGGGGCCTGAGACCCAGTACTTC. Complete variable domain (other parts from reference TRBV11-1 and TRBJ2-5): EAEVAQSPRYKITEKSQAVAFWCDPISGHATLYWYRQILGQGPELLVQFQDESVVDDSQLPKDRFSAERLKGVDSTLKIQPAELGDSAMYLCASSPKSRGPETQYFGPGTRLLVL.

This chain connects TRBV2 to TRBJ2-5; 9 bases are a match to TRBD1. The CDR3 spans 15 residues. V was pared by 6 bases and J by 4 bases, with 9 bases of the junction left unmatched. Germline values: CDR1 SNHLY, CDR2 FYNNEI. The DNA for the CDR3 is TGTGCCAGCAGGGGGGGACAGGGAGCAGTAGAGACCCAGTACTTC. It encodes CASRGGQGAVETQYF. Based on the CDR3 plus reference TRBV2 and TRBJ2-5, the full variable domain is EPEVTQTPSHQVTQMGQEVILRCVPISNHLYFYWYRQILGQKVEFLVSFYNNEISEKSEIFDDQFSVERPDGSNFTLKIRSTKLEDSAMYFCASRGGQGAVETQYFGPGTRLLVL.

This chain uses TRBV29-1 with TRBJ2-2; unclear D gene. CDR1 and CDR2 (germline): SQVTM, ANQGSEA. The CDR3 length is 12 residues. CDR3 sequence: CGSAYNTGELFF. The CDR3 nucleotides read TGCGGCAGCGCTTATAACACCGGGGAGCTGTTTTTT.

The J gene is TRBJ1-6, the V gene TRBV1; the D call of TRBD1 is as the table states it, not checked on the DNA. TRBV1 is assigned pseudogene status. The CDR3 loop spans 17 amino acids. The CDR3 loop is CTSSLENNKSANSPLHF. In DNA, the CDR3 is TGCACCAGCAGCCTAGAAAATAACAAAAGTGCTAATTCACCCCTCCACTTT.

This rearrangement joins TRBV19 to TRBJ1-5; D gene uncertain. V was pared by 10 bases and J by 0 bases, with 16 bases between. The CDR3 is 15 amino acids. Germline V CDR1 and CDR2: LNHDA, SQIVND (reference sequence). The CDR3: CATSRTSDSNQPQHF. In DNA, the CDR3 is TGTGCCACCTCTCGGACGTCCGATAGCAATCAGCCCCAGCATTTT.

This chain connects TRBV6-5 to TRBJ2-7, with unresolved D. This CDR3 has 13 amino acids. Trimming stripped 6 bases from V and 6 bases from J, with 15 bases between. Germline V lookup: CDR1 MNHEY, CDR2 SVGAGI. The CDR3 reads CASRPGSSSEQYF. CDR3 sequence (DNA): TGTGCCAGCAGACCCGGGTCCTCTTCCGAGCAGTACTTC.

The V and J genes are TRBV7-2 and TRBJ2-3, with D perhaps TRBD2 (6 bases). Between the trimmed V and J ends, which lost 1 base and 6 bases, there was a span of 14 bases. The CDR3 totals 15 residues. Germline V gives CDR1 SGHTA, CDR2 FQGNSA. The CDR3 is CASSLVLAAGDTQYF. The CDR3 region has the DNA TGTGCCAGCAGCTTAGTGCTTGCTGCGGGGGATACGCAGTATTTT.

The CDR3 loop reads CASSQGPGPEVDTQYF. For the CDR3, the DNA is TGCGCCAGCAGCCAAGGACCCGGGCCCGAGGTAGATACGCAGTATTTT. The J gene is TRBJ2-3, the V gene TRBV4-3; the D is unclear. Germline assignment: CDR1 LGHNA and CDR2 YSLEER. The CDR3 is 16 amino acids. V was shortened by 1 base and J by 5 bases, with 16 bases between the two germline ends.

This chain links TRBV14 with TRBJ2-1, with TRBD2 identical over 10 bases. The CDR3 consists of 16 residues. The germline CDR1 and CDR2 sequences are SGHDN and FVKESK. V lost 2 bases and J lost 5; bases outside the gene matches: 6. CDR3 DNA sequence: TGTGCCAGCAGCCAAAGGATAGCGGGAGGTAACAATGAGCAGTTCTTC. Translating it yields CASSQRIAGGNNEQFF.

CDR3 amino acids: CASIQGVGYYGYTF. The DNA of the CDR3 is TGTGCCAGCATTCAGGGGGTGGGATACTATGGCTACACCTTC. The chain is built from TRBV6-1 and TRBJ1-2; 7 nucleotides line up with TRBD1. Germline V gene sequence: CDR1 MNHNS, CDR2 SASEGT. V dropped 7 bases and J dropped 3; count of bases not matched to a gene: 8. CDR3 size: 14 residues.

The V and J genes are TRBV6-1 and TRBJ2-5, with unresolved D. Looked up from germline, CDR1 is MNHNS and CDR2 is SASEGT. The CDR3 totals 12 residues. V dropped 6 bases and J dropped 5 bases, with 10 bases sitting between them. The CDR3 spells CASSQVRETQYF. CDR3 DNA: TGTGCCAGCAGCCAGGTCCGGGAGACCCAGTACTTC.

The rearrangement uses TRBV10-2 and TRBJ1-5; D remains unclear. CDR1 and CDR2 from the germline V gene are WSHSY and SAAADI. This CDR3 is built from 14 residues. V lost 3 bases and J lost 3, with 9 bases in between. CDR3 residues: CASSDRQANQPQHF. The CDR3, as DNA: TGCGCCAGCAGTGACCGGCAGGCCAATCAGCCCCAGCATTTT.

This clone was recorded once. V is TRBV11-3 and J is TRBJ2-5; D remains ambiguous. CDR3 size: 13 residues. V was trimmed by 3 bases and J by 4 bases, leaving 9 bases between them. CDR1 and CDR2 from the germline V gene are SGHNT and YENEEA. CDR3 DNA: TGTGCCAGCAGCTTCGGAGTAACAGAGACCCAGTACTTC. Amino acid sequence: CASSFGVTETQYF.

A few counts support this clone. The V and J genes are TRBV10-1 and TRBJ2-2; 7 bases are a match to TRBD2. The J segment lost 2 bases and the V segment lost 10 bases, leaving 7 bases of the junction unmatched. The CDR3 runs to 14 residues. Germline CDR1 reads WNHNN; CDR2 reads SYGVQD (reference sequence). CDR3 region: CATGPSGNTGELFF. CDR3 DNA: TGCGCCACCGGACCTAGCGGAAACACCGGGGAGCTGTTTTTT.

This clone was detected only a few times. The CDR3 DNA reads TGTGCCAGCAGCCAAGACAGGGTGGCTTTCTTT. Translated, it gives CASSQDRVAFF. J is TRBJ1-1 and V is TRBV7-2, with 7 bases lining up with TRBD1. CDR1 is SGHTA and CDR2 is FQGNSA in the germline V gene. V lost 5 bases and J lost 11; bases outside the gene matches: 5. This CDR3 comprises 11 residues.

This clone was seen only a few times. The genes are TRBV5-4 and TRBJ1-6; 7 nucleotides match TRBD1. Germline values: CDR1 SGHNT, CDR2 YYREEE (reference sequence). Trimming took 4 bases from V and 6 from J; bases not matched to a gene: 7. The CDR3 runs to 15 residues. CDR3 DNA: TGTGCCAGCAGCCGTGGCGGGACAGCTAATTCACCCCTCCACTTT. It is translated as CASSRGGTANSPLHF.

The V call is TRBV5-4, the J call TRBJ2-7; 10 positions agree with TRBD2. The V and J ends lost 2 bases and 2 bases, in that order; junction bases with no gene match: 4. The V gene's germline CDR1 is SGHNT and CDR2 YYREEE (reference sequence). This CDR3 is 15 amino acids long. The CDR3 protein is CASSFRSGGAYEQYF. The DNA of the CDR3 is TGTGCCAGCAGCTTTAGGAGCGGGGGGGCCTACGAGCAGTACTTC.

Remarks on this clone: Different DNA sequences within this sample yield the same CDR3. This chain uses TRBV10-3 with TRBJ2-5; D is ambiguous. Trimming removed 3 bases at V and 5 bases at J, with 7 bases between. From germline, CDR1 is ENHRY and CDR2 SYGVKD. The CDR3 extends over 12 amino acids. The CDR3 sequence: CAISDGWETQYF. DNA for the CDR3: TGTGCCATCAGTGACGGGTGGGAGACCCAGTACTTC.

The chain employs TRBV18 and TRBJ2-5; the match to TRBD2 covers 9 bases. This CDR3 contains 16 residues. Germline assignment: CDR1 KGHSH and CDR2 LQKENI. After removal of 3 bases from V and 2 bases from J, the junction contained 7 bases not matched to a gene. The CDR3 sequence: CASSPKGLAVQETQYF. The CDR3 nucleotides read TGTGCCAGCTCACCCAAGGGACTAGCCGTTCAAGAGACCCAGTACTTC.

The V call is TRBV5-1, the J call TRBJ2-5; D not resolved. Germline CDR1 is SGHRS and CDR2 is YFSETQ. The CDR3 extends over 13 amino acids. Trimming removed 3 bases at V and 5 bases at J, with 11 bases between. The CDR3 DNA follows: TGCGCCAGCAGCTCTGACCCCGGGGAGACCCAGTACTTC. Its protein product is CASSSDPGETQYF.